Presented here are 5 T cell receptor beta chains from one specimen sequenced in a study of human T cells and chemical hapten exposure. Someone pulled total RNA out of unfractionated whole blood. TCRdb processed the 5' RACE reads anew with MiXCR; each CDR3 protein has one entry. The table lists about 110,000 distinct CDR3 sequences, 15% to 20% of them singletons, with around 2.7% in the top ten. These receptor sequences come from a human donor in good health.

This clonotype was picked up a small number of times. This chain joins TRBV29-1 and TRBJ2-1; a possible D gene is TRBD2 (5 bases). The length of the CDR3 is 11 residues. The V end lost 3 bases, the J end lost 7 bases, and 7 bases lay between the germline ends. Per germline, CDR1 SQVTM and CDR2 ANQGSEA. The CDR3 nucleotides read TGCAGCGTTGAGAGCGGAAATGAGCAGTTCTTC. This codes for CSVESGNEQFF.

This clonotype has more than one count but fewer than ten. The V gene is TRBV20-1, the J gene TRBJ2-5, with 7 bases lining up with TRBD2. After removal of 1 base from V and 5 bases from J, the junction contained 7 bases not matched to a gene. The CDR3 sequence is 14 residues long. Germline values: CDR1 DFQATT, CDR2 SNEGSKA (reference sequence). The CDR3 DNA is TGCAGTGCTAGAGGAGCTAGCGGCACTGAGACCCAGTACTTC. This translates into CSARGASGTETQYF.

The V and J genes are TRBV7-9 and TRBJ1-1, with D uncertain. This CDR3 is built from 17 residues. Trimming took off 1 base at V and 1 base at J, with 16 bases between the two ends. Looked up from germline, CDR1 is SEHNR and CDR2 is FQNEAQ (reference sequence). CDR3 DNA sequence: TGTGCCAGCAGCTTAGGAAAGGTGGGGAGGGAGAACACTGAAGCTTTCTTT. Amino acid sequence: CASSLGKVGRENTEAFF.

A few counts support this clonotype. The V and J genes are TRBV27 and TRBJ2-7; 9 nucleotides match TRBD2. V lost 8 bases and J lost 0; bases outside the gene matches: 8. CDR3 size: 15 residues. Germline lookup yields CDR1 MNHEY and CDR2 SMNVEV (reference sequence). CDR3 sequence reads: CASRRTSASSYEQYF. The CDR3, as DNA: TGTGCCAGCCGACGGACTAGCGCCAGCTCCTACGAGCAGTACTTC.

The rearrangement joins TRBV4-1 to TRBJ1-4; the D is unclear. From germline, CDR1 is MGHRA and CDR2 YSYEKL. This CDR3 spans 12 amino acids. Trimming took 5 bases from V and 10 from J, leaving 11 bases between them. The CDR3 loop is CASSRDGVKLFF. Here the CDR3 DNA reads TGCGCCAGCAGCAGAGACGGGGTAAAACTGTTTTTT.